This TCR beta chain was profiled in a study of CD8 T cells in Susac syndrome. Findings of the study overall: The study recognized that its TCR sequencing and HLA analysis covered a relatively small number of individuals.

Peripheral blood CD8+ and CD4+ T cells were profiled by TCR beta sequencing. The V end was cut by 5 bases, the J end by 0 bases, with 11 bases between. The V gene's germline CDR1 is LNHDA and CDR2 SQIVND (reference sequence). CDR3 length: 14 residues. The RNA input was roughly 0.45 to 1 ug, and it was reverse transcribed with random hexamers. Amplification of TCR beta CDR3 across 54 Vbeta and 13 Jbeta was performed with immunoSEQ multiplex PCR. TCRdb re-analysed the immunoSEQ multiplex PCR reads in MiXCR, keeping a single row per CDR3 protein. The sample consists of some 140,000 distinct CDR3 sequences, 85% to 95% of them appearing once. The table lists this clonotype with a count of one. The antigen remains unidentified.

The source of this sequence is a human donor with Susac syndrome. The sample taken for sequencing was CD8+ T cells from PBMCs. This chain joins TRBV19 and TRBJ2-7; a weak D match, TRBD2 (5 bases). CDR3 protein: CASSAPGSSYEQYF. As DNA, the CDR3 is TGTGCCAGTAGTGCTCCGGGGAGCTCCTACGAGCAGTACTTC.